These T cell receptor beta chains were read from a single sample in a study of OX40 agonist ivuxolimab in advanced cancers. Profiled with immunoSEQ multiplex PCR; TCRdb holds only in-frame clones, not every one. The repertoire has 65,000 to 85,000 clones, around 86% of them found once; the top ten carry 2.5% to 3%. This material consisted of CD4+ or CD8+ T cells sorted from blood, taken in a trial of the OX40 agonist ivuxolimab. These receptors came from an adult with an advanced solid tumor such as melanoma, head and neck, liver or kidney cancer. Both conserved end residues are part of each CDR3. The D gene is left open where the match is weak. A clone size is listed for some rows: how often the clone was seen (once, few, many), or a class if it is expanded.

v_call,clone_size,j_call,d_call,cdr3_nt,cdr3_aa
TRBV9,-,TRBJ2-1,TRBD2,TGTGCCAGCAGCGTAGAGGGGCGGGGGATGGTCCATGAGCAGTTCTTC,CASSVEGRGMVHEQFF
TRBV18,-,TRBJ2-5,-,TGTGCCAGCTCACCCCAGACATATCAAGAGACCCAGTACTTC,CASSPQTYQETQYF
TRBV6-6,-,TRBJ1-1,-,TGTGCCAGCAGTACACAGGGTATTCCCACTGAAGCTTTCTTT,CASSTQGIPTEAFF
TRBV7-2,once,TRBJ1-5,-,TGTGCCAGCAGCTTAGTTATGGGGAGGGAGCAGCCCCAGCATTTT,CASSLVMGREQPQHF
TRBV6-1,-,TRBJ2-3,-,TGTGCCAGCACCCCGAACACAGATACGCAGTATTTT,CASTPNTDTQYF
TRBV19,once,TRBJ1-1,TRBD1,TGTGCCAGTAGTATTGGACAGGGGGCTGAAGCTTTCTTT,CASSIGQGAEAFF
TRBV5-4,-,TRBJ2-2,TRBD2,TGTGCCAGCAGCTTGGCTAGCGGGGGAGGAACCGGGGAGCTGTTTTTT,CASSLASGGGTGELFF
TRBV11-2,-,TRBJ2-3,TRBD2,TGTGCCAGCAGCCCCGGGGGGGGCCCAGATACGCAGTATTTT,CASSPGGGPDTQYF
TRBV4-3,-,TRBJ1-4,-,TGCGCCAGCAGCCTTTTGGGGGGGCTGGGGGAAAAACTGTTTTTT,CASSLLGGLGEKLFF
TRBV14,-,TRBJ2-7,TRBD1,TGTGCCAGCAGCCAGACAAGGGGGACAGAGCCCTACGAGCAGTACTTC,CASSQTRGTEPYEQYF
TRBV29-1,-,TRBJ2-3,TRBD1,TGCAGCGTCGGACAGGGCACAGATACGCAGTATTTT,CSVGQGTDTQYF
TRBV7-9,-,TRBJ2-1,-,TGTGCCAGCAGCCAACCGGGCCCCACCCGCAGATACGGCAATGAGCAGTTCTTC,CASSQPGPTRRYGNEQFF
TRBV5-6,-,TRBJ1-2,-,TGTGCCAGCAGCTTGGCCGGGCGGGATGAATATGGCTACACCTTC,CASSLAGRDEYGYTF
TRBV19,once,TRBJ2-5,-,TGTGCCAGTAGCCCCGGGTCCGAGACCCAGTACTTC,CASSPGSETQYF
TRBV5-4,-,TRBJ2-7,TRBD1,TGTGCCAGCAGCTTGGCTTCCGGGACAGAGGTCTCCTACGAGCAGTACTTC,CASSLASGTEVSYEQYF
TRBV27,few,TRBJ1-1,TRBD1,TGTGCCAGCAGTTGGACAGGGGACACTGAAGCTTTCTTT,CASSWTGDTEAFF
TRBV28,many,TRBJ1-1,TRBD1,TGTGCCAGCATAGCAGGGGACAGGACTGAAGCTTTCTTT,CASIAGDRTEAFF
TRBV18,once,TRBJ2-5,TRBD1,TGTGCCAGCTCCGACCAAGGGGGCCAAGGGGAGACCCAGTACTTC,CASSDQGGQGETQYF
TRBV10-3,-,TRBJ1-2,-,TGTGCCATCAGTGACGCGCAGTCCTATGGCTACACCTTC,CAISDAQSYGYTF
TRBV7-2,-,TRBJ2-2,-,TGTGCCAGCAGCTCCAGGTCGGTCGAAATCGGGGAGCTGTTTTTT,CASSSRSVEIGELFF
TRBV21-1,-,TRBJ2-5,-,TGTGCCAGCAGCAAACGGTGCAGGGATGAGACCCAGTACTTC,CASSKRCRDETQYF
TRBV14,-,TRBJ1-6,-,TGTGCCAGCAGCCAAGCGGGACTTATCGGATCACCCCTCCACTTT,CASSQAGLIGSPLHF
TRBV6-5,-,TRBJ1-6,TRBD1,TGTGCCAGCAACGAGGATCCCAGGGGGAGTTCACCCCTCCACTTT,CASNEDPRGSSPLHF
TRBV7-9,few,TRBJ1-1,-,TGTGCCAGCAGCCGCGGGGGGAACACTGAAGCTTTCTTT,CASSRGGNTEAFF
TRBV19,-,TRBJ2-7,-,TGTGCCAGTAGTGAACCGGGACGGACCTACGAGCAGTACTTC,CASSEPGRTYEQYF
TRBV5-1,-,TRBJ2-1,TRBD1,TGCGCCAGCAGCACGGGACAGGGAGTTTACAATGAGCAGTTCTTC,CASSTGQGVYNEQFF
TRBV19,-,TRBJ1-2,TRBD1,TGTGCCAGTAGTACTCAGGGGGCGCTTGGCTACACCTTC,CASSTQGALGYTF
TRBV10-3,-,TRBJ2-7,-,TGTGCCATCAGCGATGACAGCTCCTACGAGCAGTACTTC,CAISDDSSYEQYF
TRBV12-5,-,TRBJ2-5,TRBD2,TGTGCTAGTGGTCTAACTTCCGGGACTAGTGCGAAAGAGACCCAGTACTTC,CASGLTSGTSAKETQYF
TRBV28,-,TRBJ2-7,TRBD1,TGTGCCAGCAGTTCGGGACAGGGACGCTACGAGCAGTACTTC,CASSSGQGRYEQYF
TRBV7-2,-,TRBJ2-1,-,TGTGCCAGCAGCAACGACGGGGCCCTCTACAATGAGCAGTTCTTC,CASSNDGALYNEQFF
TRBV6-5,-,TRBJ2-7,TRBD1,TGTGCCAGCAGTAGACGGACAGGGGGCTACGAGCAGTACTTC,CASSRRTGGYEQYF
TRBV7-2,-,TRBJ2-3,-,TGTGCCAGCAGCTTAGGACAGTACTTTGGGGATACGCAGTATTTT,CASSLGQYFGDTQYF
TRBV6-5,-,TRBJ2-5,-,TGTGCCAGCAGTTACAGGGCCCGCGGAGAGACCCAGTACTTC,CASSYRARGETQYF
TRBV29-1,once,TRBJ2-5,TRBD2,TGCAGCGTTTCTAGCGGGACGAAAGAGACCCAGTACTTC,CSVSSGTKETQYF
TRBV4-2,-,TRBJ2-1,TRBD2,TGTGCCAGCAGCCAAGATTTGGGGACTAGCGGGTGGGTCAATGAGCAGTTCTTC,CASSQDLGTSGWVNEQFF
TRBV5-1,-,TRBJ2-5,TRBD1,TGCGCCAGCAGCTTGGGGGACAGTCGCTTGGGGGAGACCCAGTACTTC,CASSLGDSRLGETQYF
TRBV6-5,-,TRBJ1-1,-,TGTGCCAGCAGTTACGGGCAGGGCCCCGAAGCTTTCTTT,CASSYGQGPEAFF
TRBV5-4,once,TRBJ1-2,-,TGTGCCAGCAGCTTTGCGGGGGCTGGGGGCTATGGCTACACCTTC,CASSFAGAGGYGYTF
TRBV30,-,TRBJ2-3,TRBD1,TGTGCCTGGACCCTAGGGGGCTGGGGAACAGATACGCAGTATTTT,CAWTLGGWGTDTQYF
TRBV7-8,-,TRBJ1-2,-,TGTGCCAGCAGCTTACCCCCACATGCTAACTATGGCTACACCTTC,CASSLPPHANYGYTF
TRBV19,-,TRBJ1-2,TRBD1,TGTGCCAGTAGTGGTCAGGGGGCTAACTATGGCTACACCTTC,CASSGQGANYGYTF
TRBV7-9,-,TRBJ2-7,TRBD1,TGTGCCAGCAGCTTTGGAGCCGGACAGGCCTCCTACGAGCAGTACTTC,CASSFGAGQASYEQYF
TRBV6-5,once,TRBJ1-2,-,TGTGCCAGCAGAACGGACAAAAACTATGGCTACACCTTC,CASRTDKNYGYTF
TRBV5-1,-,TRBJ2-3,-,TGCGCCAGCAGCTTACACAGGGATACGCAGTATTTT,CASSLHRDTQYF
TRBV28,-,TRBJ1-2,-,TGTGCCAGCAGACCGGTCCGGGGAGAAGGCTACACCTTC,CASRPVRGEGYTF
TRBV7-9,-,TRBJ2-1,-,TGTGCCAGCAGCTTACCGGGGGGCAGGGGAAATGAGCAGTTCTTC,CASSLPGGRGNEQFF
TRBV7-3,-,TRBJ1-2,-,TGTGCCAGCAGCTTAACCCCCGGTTCCTATGGCTACACCTTC,CASSLTPGSYGYTF
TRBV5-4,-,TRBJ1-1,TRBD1,TGTGCCAGCAGCCACCCGGGACAGGGGGGAACTGAAGCTTTCTTT,CASSHPGQGGTEAFF
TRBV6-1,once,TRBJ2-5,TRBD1,TGTGCCAGCAGTGGAGACAGGGGGGACCAAGAGACCCAGTACTTC,CASSGDRGDQETQYF
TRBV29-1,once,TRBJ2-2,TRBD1,TGCAGCGTTAGGGGACAGGGTGGAACCGGGGAGCTGTTTTTT,CSVRGQGGTGELFF
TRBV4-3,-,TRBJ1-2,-,TGCGCCAGCAGCCATGCAGGGAAATACTATGGCTACACCTTC,CASSHAGKYYGYTF
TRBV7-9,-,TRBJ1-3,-,TGTGCCAGCAGCTTAAAGACTAAAGGCGGAAACACCATATATTTT,CASSLKTKGGNTIYF
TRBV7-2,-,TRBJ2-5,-,TGTGCCAGCAGCTTGGGAATACAGGGGGGGTCCCAGTACTTC,CASSLGIQGGSQYF
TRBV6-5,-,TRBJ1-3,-,TGTGCCAGCAGCCCCGGATTCTCTGGAAACACCATATATTTT,CASSPGFSGNTIYF